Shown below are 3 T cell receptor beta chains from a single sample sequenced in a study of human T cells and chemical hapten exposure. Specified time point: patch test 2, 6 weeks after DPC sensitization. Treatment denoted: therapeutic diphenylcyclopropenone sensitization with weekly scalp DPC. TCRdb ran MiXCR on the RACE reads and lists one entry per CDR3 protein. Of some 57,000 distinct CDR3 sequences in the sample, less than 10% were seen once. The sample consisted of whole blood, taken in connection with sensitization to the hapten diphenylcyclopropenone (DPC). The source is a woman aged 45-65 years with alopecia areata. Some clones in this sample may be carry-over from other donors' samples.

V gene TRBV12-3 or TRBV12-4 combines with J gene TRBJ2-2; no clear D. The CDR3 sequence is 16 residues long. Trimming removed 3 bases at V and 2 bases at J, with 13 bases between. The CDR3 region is CASSFSGPTNTGELFF. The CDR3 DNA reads TGTGCCAGCAGTTTCTCAGGCCCCACCAACACCGGGGAGCTGTTTTTT.

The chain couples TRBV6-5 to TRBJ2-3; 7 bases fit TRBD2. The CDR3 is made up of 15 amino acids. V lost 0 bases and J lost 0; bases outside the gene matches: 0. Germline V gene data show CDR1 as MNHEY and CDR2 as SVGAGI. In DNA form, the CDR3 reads TGTGCCAGCAGTTACTCGGGACTAAGCACAGATACGCAGTATTTT. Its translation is CASSYSGLSTDTQYF.

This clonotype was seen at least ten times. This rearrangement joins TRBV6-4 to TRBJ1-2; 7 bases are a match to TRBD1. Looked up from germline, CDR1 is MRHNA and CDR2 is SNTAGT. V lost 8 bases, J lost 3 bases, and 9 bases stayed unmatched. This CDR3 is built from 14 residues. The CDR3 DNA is TGTGCCAGCGAAGAGGACAGGTCTCACTATGGCTACACCTTC. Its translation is CASEEDRSHYGYTF.